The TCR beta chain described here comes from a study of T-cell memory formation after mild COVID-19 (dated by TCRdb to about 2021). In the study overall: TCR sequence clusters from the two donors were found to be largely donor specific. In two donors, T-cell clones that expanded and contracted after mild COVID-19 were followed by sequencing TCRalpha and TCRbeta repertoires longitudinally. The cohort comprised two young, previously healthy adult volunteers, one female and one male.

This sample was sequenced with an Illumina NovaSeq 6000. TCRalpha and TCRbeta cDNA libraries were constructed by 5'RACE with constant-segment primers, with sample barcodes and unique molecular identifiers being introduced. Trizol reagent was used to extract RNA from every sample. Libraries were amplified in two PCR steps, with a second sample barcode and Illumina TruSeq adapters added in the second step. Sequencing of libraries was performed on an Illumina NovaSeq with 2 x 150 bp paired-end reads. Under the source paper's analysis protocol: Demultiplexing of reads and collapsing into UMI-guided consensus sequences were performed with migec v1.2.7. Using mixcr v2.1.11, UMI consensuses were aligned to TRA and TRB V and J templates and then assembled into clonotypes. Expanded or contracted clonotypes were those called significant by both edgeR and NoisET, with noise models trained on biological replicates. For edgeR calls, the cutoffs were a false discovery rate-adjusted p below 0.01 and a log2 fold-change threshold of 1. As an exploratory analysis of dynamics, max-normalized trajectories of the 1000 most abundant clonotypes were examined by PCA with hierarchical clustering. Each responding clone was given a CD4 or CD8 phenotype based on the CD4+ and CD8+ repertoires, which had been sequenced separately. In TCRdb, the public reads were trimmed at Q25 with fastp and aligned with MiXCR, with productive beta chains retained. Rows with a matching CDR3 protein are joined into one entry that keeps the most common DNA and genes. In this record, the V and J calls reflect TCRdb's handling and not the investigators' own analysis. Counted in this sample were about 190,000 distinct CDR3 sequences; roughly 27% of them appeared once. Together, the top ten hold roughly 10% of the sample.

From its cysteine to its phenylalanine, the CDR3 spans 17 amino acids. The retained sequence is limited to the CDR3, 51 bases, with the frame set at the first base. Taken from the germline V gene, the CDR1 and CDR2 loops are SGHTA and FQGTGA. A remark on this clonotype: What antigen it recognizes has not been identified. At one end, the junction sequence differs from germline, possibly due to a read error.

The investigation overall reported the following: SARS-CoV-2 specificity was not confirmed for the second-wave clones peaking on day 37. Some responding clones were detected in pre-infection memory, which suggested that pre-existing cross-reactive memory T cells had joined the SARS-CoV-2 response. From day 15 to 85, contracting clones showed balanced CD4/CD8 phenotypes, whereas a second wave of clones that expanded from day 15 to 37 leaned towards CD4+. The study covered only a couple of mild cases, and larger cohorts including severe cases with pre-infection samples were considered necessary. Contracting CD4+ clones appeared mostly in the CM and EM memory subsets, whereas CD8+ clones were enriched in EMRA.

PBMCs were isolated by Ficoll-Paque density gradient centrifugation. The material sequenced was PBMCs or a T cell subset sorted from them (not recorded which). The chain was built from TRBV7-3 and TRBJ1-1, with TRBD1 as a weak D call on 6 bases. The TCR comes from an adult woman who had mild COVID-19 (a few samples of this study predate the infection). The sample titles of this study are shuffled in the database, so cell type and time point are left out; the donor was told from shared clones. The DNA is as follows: TGTGCCAGCAGCCTAACAGGGACCCGAGGGATGAACACTGAAGCTTTCTTT. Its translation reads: CASSLTGTRGMNTEAFF.